The clone carrying this T cell receptor beta chain has just a few counts. Its matching antigen is unknown. TCRdb reprocessed the RT-PCR reads with MiXCR, giving one entry per CDR3 protein. The sample holds hundreds of thousands of distinct CDR3 sequences, roughly 10% seen once. Trimming shortened V by 5 bases and J by 1 base, and 13 bases separated the two germline ends. This CDR3 has 15 amino acids. The germline V gene encodes CDR1 SGHRS and CDR2 YFSETQ. This sample was included in a study of response to subunit inactivated influenza vaccine. Points from the study as a whole: The authors suggested that every seasonal influenza vaccination recruits few new T cells.

This sample was shared with a second study, whose subject was T cells expressing NK-cell markers. As that study records: Beta-chain TCR cDNA was generated via 5'RACE template switching with UMIs. Sorting was limited to alpha-beta TCR-expressing T cells with an anti-gamma-delta TCR antibody in several experiments. Of the CD8+ T cells in about 6 donors, roughly 1.0-7.5% belonged to dominant NKG2C+ clonotypes.

The chain combines TRBV5-1 with TRBJ1-5; D is perhaps TRBD1 (6 bases). The source of this sequence is a man aged 50 or older who received an inactivated influenza vaccine. This specimen consisted of PBMCs from blood, obtained on the day of vaccination. In DNA form, the CDR3 reads TGCGCCAGCAGTATAACGACAGGAAGCAATCAGCCCCAGCATTTT. Residues: CASSITTGSNQPQHF.